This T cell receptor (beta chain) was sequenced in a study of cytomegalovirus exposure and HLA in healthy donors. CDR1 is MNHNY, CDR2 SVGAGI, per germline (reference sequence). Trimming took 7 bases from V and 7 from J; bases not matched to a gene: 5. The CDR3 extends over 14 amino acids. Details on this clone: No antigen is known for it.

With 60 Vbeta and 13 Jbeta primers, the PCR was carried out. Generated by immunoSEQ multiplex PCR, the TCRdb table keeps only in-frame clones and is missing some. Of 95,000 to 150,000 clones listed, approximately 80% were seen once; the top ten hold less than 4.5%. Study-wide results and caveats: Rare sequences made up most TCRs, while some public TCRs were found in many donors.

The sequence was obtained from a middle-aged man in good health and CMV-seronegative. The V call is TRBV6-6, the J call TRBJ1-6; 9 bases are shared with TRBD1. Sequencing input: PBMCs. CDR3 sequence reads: CASTKDRGNSPLHF. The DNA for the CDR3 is TGTGCCAGCACTAAAGACAGGGGGAATTCACCCCTCCACTTT.